Listed below are T cell receptor beta chains from one sample, sequenced in a study of T-cell memory formation after mild COVID-19. TCRdb recomputed calls from the 5' RACE reads with MiXCR, one row per CDR3 protein. The sample carries hundreds of thousands of distinct CDR3 sequences, 15% to 20% recorded once. The sample taken for sequencing was PBMCs or a T cell subset sorted from them (not recorded which). All receptors come from an adult woman who had mild COVID-19 (a few samples of this study predate the infection). Cell type and time point are not known. Both conserved end residues are part of each CDR3. A D gene is named only where the DNA matches it firmly. Size values are once, few and many counts, or a class for expanded clones, and some rows have none.

v_call: TRBV14
cdr3_length: 17
j_call: TRBJ2-1
clone_size: few
d_call: -
cdr3_aa: CASSQDRGVGSYNEQFF
cdr3_nt: TGTGCCAGCAGCCAAGATCGTGGCGTTGGCTCCTACAATGAGCAGTTCTTC

v_call: TRBV10-3
cdr3_length: 15
j_call: TRBJ2-2
clone_size: few
d_call: TRBD2
cdr3_aa: CAIMGTSGSSGELFF
cdr3_nt: TGTGCCATCATGGGGACTAGCGGGAGCAGCGGGGAGCTGTTTTTT

v_call: TRBV3-1
cdr3_length: 16
j_call: TRBJ2-7
clone_size: few
d_call: TRBD2
cdr3_aa: CASSQEFTSGSYEQYF
cdr3_nt: TGTGCCAGCAGCCAAGAGTTCACTAGCGGTTCCTACGAGCAGTACTTC

v_call: TRBV6-2/TRBV6-3
cdr3_length: 14
j_call: TRBJ2-1
clone_size: -
d_call: -
cdr3_aa: CASTNPRPYNEQFF
cdr3_nt: TGTGCCAGCACGAACCCACGACCTTACAATGAGCAGTTCTTC

v_call: TRBV24-1
cdr3_length: 15
j_call: TRBJ2-3
clone_size: -
d_call: -
cdr3_aa: CATSDTGLSTDTQYF
cdr3_nt: TGTGCCACCAGTGACACGGGACTGAGCACAGATACGCAGTATTTT

v_call: TRBV6-5
cdr3_length: 12
j_call: TRBJ2-7
clone_size: -
d_call: -
cdr3_aa: CASSYPGSERVF
cdr3_nt: TGTGCCAGCAGTTACCCCGGGTCCGAGAGGGTCTTC

v_call: TRBV27
cdr3_length: 14
j_call: TRBJ1-1
clone_size: few
d_call: -
cdr3_aa: CASSLQPLNTEAFF
cdr3_nt: TGTGCCAGCAGTTTACAGCCATTGAACACTGAAGCTTTCTTT

v_call: TRBV24-1
cdr3_length: 16
j_call: TRBJ2-2
clone_size: -
d_call: -
cdr3_aa: CATSDPSLDSSGELFF
cdr3_nt: TGTGCCACCAGTGATCCCTCCTTAGACAGTTCCGGGGAGCTGTTTTTT

v_call: TRBV7-9
cdr3_length: 14
j_call: TRBJ1-5
clone_size: -
d_call: TRBD1
cdr3_aa: CASSSTGEYQPQHF
cdr3_nt: TGTGCCAGCAGCTCAACAGGGGAATATCAGCCCCAGCATTTT

v_call: TRBV7-3
cdr3_length: 14
j_call: TRBJ2-5
clone_size: -
d_call: -
cdr3_aa: CASSFGPDYETQYF
cdr3_nt: TGTGCCAGCAGCTTTGGTCCTGACTACGAGACCCAGTACTTC

v_call: TRBV19
cdr3_length: 13
j_call: TRBJ2-5
clone_size: -
d_call: -
cdr3_aa: CASSILLQETQYF
cdr3_nt: TGTGCCAGTAGTATTTTACTTCAAGAGACCCAGTACTTC

v_call: TRBV7-2
cdr3_length: 17
j_call: TRBJ2-3
clone_size: few
d_call: TRBD2
cdr3_aa: CASSLRLAGWVTDTQYF
cdr3_nt: TGTGCCAGCAGCTTAAGACTAGCCGGATGGGTCACAGATACGCAGTATTTT

v_call: TRBV7-3
cdr3_length: 12
j_call: TRBJ2-3
clone_size: -
d_call: -
cdr3_aa: CASSLDWGPQYF
cdr3_nt: TGTGCCAGCAGCTTGGACTGGGGTCCGCAGTATTTT

v_call: TRBV9
cdr3_length: 14
j_call: TRBJ1-2
clone_size: -
d_call: -
cdr3_aa: CASSVGSAVYGYTF
cdr3_nt: TGTGCCAGCAGCGTAGGTTCGGCGGTCTATGGCTACACCTTC

v_call: TRBV5-1
cdr3_length: 14
j_call: TRBJ2-3
clone_size: -
d_call: -
cdr3_aa: CASSLRSRADTQYF
cdr3_nt: TGCGCCAGCAGCTTGCGGTCTCGTGCAGATACGCAGTATTTT

v_call: TRBV2
cdr3_length: 13
j_call: TRBJ1-5
clone_size: few
d_call: -
cdr3_aa: CASNPGYNQPQHF
cdr3_nt: TGTGCCAGTAATCCGGGCTACAATCAGCCCCAGCATTTT

v_call: TRBV10-3
cdr3_length: 16
j_call: TRBJ2-7
clone_size: few
d_call: TRBD2
cdr3_aa: CAISESKAGAPYEQYF
cdr3_nt: TGTGCCATCAGTGAGTCGAAAGCGGGGGCCCCCTACGAGCAGTACTTC

v_call: TRBV5-1
cdr3_length: 18
j_call: TRBJ2-5
clone_size: -
d_call: -
cdr3_aa: CASSLHGRQEYGPETQYF
cdr3_nt: TGCGCCAGCAGCCTGCATGGCCGACAGGAGTATGGGCCAGAGACCCAGTACTTC

v_call: TRBV28
cdr3_length: 18
j_call: TRBJ2-5
clone_size: -
d_call: -
cdr3_aa: CASGPRRGEWAPKETQYF
cdr3_nt: TGTGCCAGCGGTCCCCGTAGGGGCGAATGGGCCCCCAAGGAGACCCAGTACTTC

v_call: TRBV29-1
cdr3_length: 12
j_call: TRBJ1-2
clone_size: few
d_call: -
cdr3_aa: CSVEYGVYGYTF
cdr3_nt: TGCAGCGTTGAATATGGGGTCTATGGCTACACCTTC

v_call: TRBV7-6
cdr3_length: 15
j_call: TRBJ2-5
clone_size: few
d_call: -
cdr3_aa: CASSLVRGFQETQYF
cdr3_nt: TGTGCCAGCAGCTTAGTTCGGGGGTTCCAAGAGACCCAGTACTTC

v_call: TRBV7-9
cdr3_length: 12
j_call: TRBJ2-1
clone_size: -
d_call: -
cdr3_aa: CASSFRGLSKFF
cdr3_nt: TGTGCCAGCAGCTTCCGGGGGCTCTCAAAGTTCTTC